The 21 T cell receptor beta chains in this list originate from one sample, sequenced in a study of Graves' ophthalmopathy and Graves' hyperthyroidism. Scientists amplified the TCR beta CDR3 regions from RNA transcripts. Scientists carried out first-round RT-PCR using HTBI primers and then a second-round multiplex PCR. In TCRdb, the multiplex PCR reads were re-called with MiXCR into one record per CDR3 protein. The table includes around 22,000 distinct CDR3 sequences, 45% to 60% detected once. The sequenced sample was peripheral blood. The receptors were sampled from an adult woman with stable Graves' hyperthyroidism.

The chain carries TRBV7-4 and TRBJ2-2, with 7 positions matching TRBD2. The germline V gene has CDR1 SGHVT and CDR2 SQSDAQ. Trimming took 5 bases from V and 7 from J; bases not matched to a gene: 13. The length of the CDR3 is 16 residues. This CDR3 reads CASSPGGEGRVGELFF. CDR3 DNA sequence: TGTGCCAGCAGCCCCGGAGGGGAGGGAAGGGTCGGGGAGCTGTTTTTT.

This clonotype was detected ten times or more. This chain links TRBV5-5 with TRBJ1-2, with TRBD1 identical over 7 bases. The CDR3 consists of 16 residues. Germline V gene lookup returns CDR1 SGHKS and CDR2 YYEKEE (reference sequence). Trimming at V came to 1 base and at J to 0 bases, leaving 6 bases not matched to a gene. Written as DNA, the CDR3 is TGTGCCAGCAGCTTGACCTCCGGGACAGCTAACTATGGCTACACCTTC. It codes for CASSLTSGTANYGYTF.

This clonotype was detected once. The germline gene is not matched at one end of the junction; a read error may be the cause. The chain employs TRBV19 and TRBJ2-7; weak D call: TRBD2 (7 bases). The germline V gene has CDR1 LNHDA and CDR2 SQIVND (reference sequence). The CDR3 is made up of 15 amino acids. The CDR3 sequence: CASNIDGGAYNEQYF. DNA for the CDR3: TGTGCCAGTAATATAGATGGGGGGGCCTACAATGAGCAGTACTTC.

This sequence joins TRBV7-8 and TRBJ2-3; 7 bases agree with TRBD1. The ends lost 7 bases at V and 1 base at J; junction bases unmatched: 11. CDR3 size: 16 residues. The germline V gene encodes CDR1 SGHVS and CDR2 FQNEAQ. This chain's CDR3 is CASTYRQGWGTDTQYF. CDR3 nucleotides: TGTGCCAGCACCTACAGACAGGGATGGGGCACAGATACGCAGTATTTT.

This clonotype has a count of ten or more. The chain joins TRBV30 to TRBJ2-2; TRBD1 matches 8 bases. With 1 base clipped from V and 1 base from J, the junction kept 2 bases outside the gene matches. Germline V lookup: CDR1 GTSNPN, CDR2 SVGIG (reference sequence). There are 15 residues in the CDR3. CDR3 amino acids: CAWSAGQGNTGELFF. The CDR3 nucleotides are TGTGCCTGGAGTGCCGGACAGGGGAACACCGGGGAGCTGTTTTTT. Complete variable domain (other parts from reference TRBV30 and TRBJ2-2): SQTIHQWPATLVQPVGSPLSLECTVEGTSNPNLYWYRQAAGRGLQLLFYSVGIGQISSEVPQNLSASRPQDRQFILSSKKLLLSDSGFYLCAWSAGQGNTGELFFGEGSRLTVL.

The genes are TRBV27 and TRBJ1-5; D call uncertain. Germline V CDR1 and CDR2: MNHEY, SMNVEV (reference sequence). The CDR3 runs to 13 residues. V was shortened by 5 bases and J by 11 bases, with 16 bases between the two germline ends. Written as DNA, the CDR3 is TGTGCCAGCAGTCCTAGAGTTCGAGAGACCCAGCATTTT. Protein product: CASSPRVRETQHF.

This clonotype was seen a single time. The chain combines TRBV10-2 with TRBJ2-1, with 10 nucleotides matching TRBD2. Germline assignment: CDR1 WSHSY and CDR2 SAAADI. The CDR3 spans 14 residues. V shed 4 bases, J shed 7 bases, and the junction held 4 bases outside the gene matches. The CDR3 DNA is TGCGCCAGCAGTGCTAGCGGGAGAGGAAATGAGCAGTTCTTC. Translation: CASSASGRGNEQFF.

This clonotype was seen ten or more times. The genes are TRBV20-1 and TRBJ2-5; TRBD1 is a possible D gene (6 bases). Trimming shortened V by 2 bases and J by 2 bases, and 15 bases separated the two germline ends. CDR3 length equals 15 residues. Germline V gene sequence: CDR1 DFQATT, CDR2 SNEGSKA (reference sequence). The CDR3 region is CSARSPGAVQETQYF. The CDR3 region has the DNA TGCAGTGCTAGAAGTCCAGGGGCGGTACAAGAGACCCAGTACTTC.

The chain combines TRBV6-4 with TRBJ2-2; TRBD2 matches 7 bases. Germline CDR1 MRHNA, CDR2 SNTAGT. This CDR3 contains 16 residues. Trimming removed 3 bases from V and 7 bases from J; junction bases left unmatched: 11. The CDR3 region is CASSEDFAGEVGELFF. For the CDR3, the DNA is TGTGCCAGCAGTGAAGACTTTGCGGGAGAGGTCGGGGAGCTGTTTTTT.

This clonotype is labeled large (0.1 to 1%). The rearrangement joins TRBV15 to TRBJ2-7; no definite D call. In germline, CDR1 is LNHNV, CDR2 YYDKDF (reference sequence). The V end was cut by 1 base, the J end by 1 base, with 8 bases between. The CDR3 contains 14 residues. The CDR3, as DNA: TGTGCCACCAGCAGAGTCGCTGGATCCTACGAGCAGTACTTC. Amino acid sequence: CATSRVAGSYEQYF.

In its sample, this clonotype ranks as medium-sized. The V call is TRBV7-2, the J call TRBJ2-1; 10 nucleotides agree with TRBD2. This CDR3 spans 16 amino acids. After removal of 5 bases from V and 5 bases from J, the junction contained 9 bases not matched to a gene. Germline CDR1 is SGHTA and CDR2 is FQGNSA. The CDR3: CASSREGTSANNEQFF. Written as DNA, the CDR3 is TGTGCCAGCAGCCGAGAGGGGACTAGCGCTAACAATGAGCAGTTCTTC.

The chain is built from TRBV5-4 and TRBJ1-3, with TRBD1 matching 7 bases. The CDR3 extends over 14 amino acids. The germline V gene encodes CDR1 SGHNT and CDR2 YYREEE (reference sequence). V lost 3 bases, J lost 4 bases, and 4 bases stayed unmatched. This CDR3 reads CASSSRDRGNTIYF. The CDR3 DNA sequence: TGTGCCAGCAGCTCGCGGGACAGAGGAAACACCATATATTTT.

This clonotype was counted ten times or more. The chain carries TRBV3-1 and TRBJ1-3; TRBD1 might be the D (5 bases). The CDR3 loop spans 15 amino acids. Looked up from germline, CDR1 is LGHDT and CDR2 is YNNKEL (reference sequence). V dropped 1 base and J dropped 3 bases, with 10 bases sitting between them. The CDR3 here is CASSQARADGNTIYF. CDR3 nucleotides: TGTGCCAGCAGCCAAGCCAGGGCAGATGGAAACACCATATATTTT.

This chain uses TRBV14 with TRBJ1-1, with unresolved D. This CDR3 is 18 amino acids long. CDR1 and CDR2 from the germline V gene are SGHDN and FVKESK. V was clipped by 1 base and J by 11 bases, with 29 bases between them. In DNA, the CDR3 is TGTGCCAGCAGCCAAGCGGGGAGAGGGTCCCTGGGGTCGAAAACGGCTTTCTTT. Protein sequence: CASSQAGRGSLGSKTAFF. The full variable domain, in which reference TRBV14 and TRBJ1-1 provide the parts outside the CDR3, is EAGVTQFPSHSVIEKGQTVTLRCDPISGHDNLYWYRRVMGKEIKFLLHFVKESKQDESGMPNNRFLAERTGGTYSTLKVQPAELEDSGVYFCASSQAGRGSLGSKTAFFGQGTRLTVV.

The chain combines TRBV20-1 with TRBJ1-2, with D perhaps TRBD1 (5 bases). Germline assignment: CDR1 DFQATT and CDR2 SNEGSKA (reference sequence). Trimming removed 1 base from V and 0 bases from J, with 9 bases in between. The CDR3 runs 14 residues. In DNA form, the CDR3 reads TGCAGTGCTAGAGTGGGCAGGGCTAACTATGGCTACACCTTC. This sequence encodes CSARVGRANYGYTF.

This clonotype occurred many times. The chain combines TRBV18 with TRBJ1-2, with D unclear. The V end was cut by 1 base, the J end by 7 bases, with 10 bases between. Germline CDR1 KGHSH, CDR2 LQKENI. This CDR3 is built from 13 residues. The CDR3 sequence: CASSPRDISGYTF. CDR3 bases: TGTGCCAGCTCACCACGAGACATTAGTGGCTACACCTTC.

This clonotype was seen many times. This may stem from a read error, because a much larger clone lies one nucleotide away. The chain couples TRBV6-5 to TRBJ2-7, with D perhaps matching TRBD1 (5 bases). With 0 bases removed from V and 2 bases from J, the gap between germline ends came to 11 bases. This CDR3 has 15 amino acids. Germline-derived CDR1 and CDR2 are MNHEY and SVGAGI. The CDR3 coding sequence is TGTGCCAGCAGTTACTCGAGTCAGGGCGCCTACGAGCAGTACTTC. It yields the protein CASSYSSQGAYEQYF.

The CDR3 loop is CAISDPDGNYEQYF. In nucleotides, the CDR3 is TGTGCCATCAGTGACCCGGACGGGAACTACGAGCAGTACTTC. This rearrangement joins TRBV10-3 to TRBJ2-7, with D perhaps TRBD2 (5 bases). V shed 3 bases and J shed 3 bases, with 12 bases lying between them. Germline V lookup: CDR1 ENHRY, CDR2 SYGVKD. The CDR3 runs to 14 residues.

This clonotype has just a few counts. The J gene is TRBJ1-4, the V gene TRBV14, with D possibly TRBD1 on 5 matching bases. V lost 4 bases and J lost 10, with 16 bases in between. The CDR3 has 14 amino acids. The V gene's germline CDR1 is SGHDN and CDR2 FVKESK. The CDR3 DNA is TGTGCCAGCAGCCCCTCCTTTTCAGGGAGAAAACTGTTTTTT. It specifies CASSPSFSGRKLFF.

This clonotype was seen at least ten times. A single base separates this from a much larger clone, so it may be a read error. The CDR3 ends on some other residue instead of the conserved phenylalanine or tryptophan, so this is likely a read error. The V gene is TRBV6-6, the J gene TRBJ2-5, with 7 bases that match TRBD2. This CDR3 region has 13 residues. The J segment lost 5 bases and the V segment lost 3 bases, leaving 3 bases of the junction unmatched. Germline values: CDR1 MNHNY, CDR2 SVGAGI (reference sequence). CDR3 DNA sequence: TGTGCCAGCAGTTATGCGGGAGTGGAGACCCAGTACCTC. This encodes CASSYAGVETQYL.

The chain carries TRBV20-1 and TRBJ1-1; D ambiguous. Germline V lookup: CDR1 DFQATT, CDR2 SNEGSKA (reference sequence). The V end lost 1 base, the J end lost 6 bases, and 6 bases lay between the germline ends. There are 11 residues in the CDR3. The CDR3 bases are TGCAGTGCTAGAGTGGAATCTGAAGCTTTCTTT. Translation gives CSARVESEAFF.